Presented here are 17 T cell receptor beta chains from one specimen sequenced in a study of human T cells and chemical hapten exposure. Time point: patch test 1, 2 weeks after DPC sensitization. Noted treatment: therapeutic diphenylcyclopropenone sensitization with weekly scalp DPC. TCRdb re-called the RACE reads through MiXCR, storing one row per CDR3 protein. The sample has approximately 400,000 distinct CDR3 sequences; around 5% are singletons. The starting material was whole blood, obtained in connection with sensitization to the hapten diphenylcyclopropenone (DPC). Receptors were obtained from a woman aged 45-65 years with alopecia areata. Some clones in this sample may be carry-over from other donors' samples.

This clonotype was found a few times. The genes are TRBV19 and TRBJ2-2; 10 bases are shared with TRBD2. Germline CDR1 is LNHDA and CDR2 is SQIVND (reference sequence). The V segment lost 10 bases and the J segment 5 bases; nucleotides outside the gene matches: 4. The CDR3 sequence is 13 residues long. The DNA of the CDR3 is TGTGCCACCACTAGCGGGGTAACCGGGGAGCTGTTTTTT. Its translation: CATTSGVTGELFF.

This clonotype was counted at least ten times. V is TRBV4-3 and J is TRBJ2-7; the match to TRBD1 covers 7 bases. Per the germline V gene, CDR1 is LGHNA and CDR2 is YSLEER. CDR3 size: 14 residues. Germline trimming cut 2 bases from V and 2 bases from J; bases unmatched to any gene: 3. CDR3 DNA: TGCGCCAGCAGCCAATCGGGACAGCCCTACGAGCAGTACTTC. It codes for CASSQSGQPYEQYF.

This clonotype was seen repeatedly, ten times or more. This chain connects TRBV3-1 to TRBJ2-1; 10 bases match TRBD1. Germline CDR1 LGHDT, CDR2 YNNKEL (reference sequence). J was trimmed by 5 bases and V by 4 bases; bases with no gene match: 11. The CDR3 covers 17 residues. The CDR3 loop reads CASSRWVGDRGHNEQFF. CDR3 bases: TGTGCCAGCAGCCGCTGGGTTGGGGACAGGGGCCACAATGAGCAGTTCTTC.

V is TRBV12-3 or TRBV12-4 and J is TRBJ1-2; D unclear. This CDR3 region has 13 residues. V lost 5 bases and J 7 bases, leaving 14 bases between the germline ends. DNA of the CDR3: TGTGCCAGCAGTCAGACCGGGGAATCTGGCTACACCTTC. Encoded protein: CASSQTGESGYTF.

This clonotype appeared many times. The gene calls are TRBV6-5 and TRBJ2-7; weak D call: TRBD2 (6 bases). Germline lookup yields CDR1 MNHEY and CDR2 SVGAGI. This CDR3 contains 13 residues. V was clipped by 8 bases and J by 5 bases, with 16 bases between them. Written as DNA, the CDR3 is TGTGCCAGCTGGAACCCTCCGGGGGACGAGCAGTACTTC. It translates to CASWNPPGDEQYF.

The V call is TRBV30, the J call TRBJ2-3; D may correspond to TRBD1 or TRBD2 (6 bases each). Trimming took 2 bases from V and 3 from J, leaving 18 bases between them. The CDR3 consists of 16 residues. The germline V gene has CDR1 GTSNPN and CDR2 SVGIG (reference sequence). The CDR3 DNA sequence: TGTGCCTGGAGTATACTAGCAGGGGCTAGGACAGATACGCAGTATTTT. It codes for CAWSILAGARTDTQYF.

The rearrangement links TRBV12-3 or TRBV12-4 to TRBJ2-1; TRBD2 might be the D (7 bases). V lost 2 bases and J lost 1, with 12 bases in between. This CDR3 comprises 16 residues. The CDR3 bases are TGTGCCAGCAGTTTAAGAGGGGGGGCTTCCTACAATGAGCAGTTCTTC. Translated: CASSLRGGASYNEQFF.

The chain links TRBV7-3 to TRBJ2-7; D is ambiguous. The germline V gene has CDR1 SGHTA and CDR2 FQGTGA. CDR3 length equals 13 residues. Trimming stripped 4 bases from V and 5 bases from J, with 12 bases between. CDR3 sequence reads: CASSSFLGDEQYF. CDR3 DNA: TGTGCCAGCAGCTCGTTCCTAGGCGACGAGCAGTACTTC.

This clonotype was seen more than once but under ten times. This rearrangement joins TRBV18 to TRBJ2-3; D is undetermined. V was cut by 0 bases and J by 3 bases, with 7 bases left in between. The CDR3 is 14 residues long. CDR1 is KGHSH and CDR2 is LQKENI in the germline V gene. CDR3 region: CASSPPHMTDTQYF. CDR3 bases: TGTGCCAGCTCACCACCTCACATGACAGATACGCAGTATTTT.

This clonotype has at least ten counts. The genes are TRBV2 and TRBJ2-4, with D possibly being TRBD1 or TRBD2 (5 bases each). Germline-derived CDR1 and CDR2 are SNHLY and FYNNEI. Trimming pared 6 bases from V and 2 bases from J, leaving 20 bases between. The CDR3 is 17 amino acids. The chain's CDR3 is CASSREERGGTKNIQYF. The CDR3 nucleotides are TGTGCCAGCAGCAGAGAGGAGAGGGGCGGAACCAAAAACATTCAGTACTTC.

This clonotype was counted many times. This sequence joins TRBV5-1 and TRBJ2-3; weak D call: TRBD1 (6 bases). The V gene's germline CDR1 is SGHRS and CDR2 YFSETQ. Trimming removed 2 bases at V and 4 bases at J, with 20 bases between. The CDR3 has 17 residues. For the CDR3, the DNA is TGCGCCAGCAGCTTAGATACAGGGAAGGTTAACCCAGATACGCAGTATTTT. This codes for CASSLDTGKVNPDTQYF.

The chain's CDR3 is CASSQGIGGGPYEQYF. The DNA of the CDR3 is TGTGCCAGCAGTCAGGGAATAGGCGGGGGGCCCTACGAGCAGTACTTC. The chain recombines TRBV6-6 with TRBJ2-7; TRBD2 agrees at 8 bases. Per germline, CDR1 MNHNY and CDR2 SVGAGI (reference sequence). The trim removed 5 bases at V and 2 bases at J, leaving 11 bases unmatched. This CDR3 is 16 amino acids long.

There are a few counts of this clonotype. The chain carries TRBV27 and TRBJ2-7, with no clear D. CDR3 length equals 14 residues. Trimming left V 3 bases short and J 2 bases short, with 11 bases between. The germline gives CDR1 MNHEY, CDR2 SMNVEV (reference sequence). The CDR3 spells CASSFNAHPYEQYF. As DNA, the CDR3 is TGTGCCAGCAGTTTTAACGCCCATCCCTACGAGCAGTACTTC.

This clonotype was seen ten or more times. J is TRBJ1-2 and V is TRBV4-2; D ambiguous. CDR3 size: 15 residues. Trimming cost V 0 bases and J 2 bases, with 10 bases left between them. Germline loops: CDR1 LGHNA, CDR2 YNFKEQ. Here the CDR3 reads CASSQDLAENYGYTF. The CDR3, as DNA: TGTGCCAGCAGCCAAGATTTAGCGGAGAACTATGGCTACACCTTC.

The V call is TRBV7-6, the J call TRBJ2-5, with a tentative D call TRBD2 (6 bases). Trimming took 2 bases from V and 9 from J, leaving 28 bases between them. CDR3 length: 18 amino acids. Germline CDR1 SGHVS, CDR2 FNYEAQ. The CDR3 nucleotides are TGTGCCAGCAGCTTAAGACCAATGGAGGGAGTTGGAGTAACGGCCCAGTACTTC. Translated, it gives CASSLRPMEGVGVTAQYF.

In this sample, this clonotype turned up many times. The CDR3, as DNA: TGCGCCAGCAGCTTGGCCCCTGACAGCCAGCCCCAGCATTTT. This sequence encodes CASSLAPDSQPQHF. The genes are TRBV5-1 and TRBJ1-5, with a tentative D call TRBD1 (5 bases). Trimming took off 0 bases at V and 7 bases at J, with 11 bases between the two ends. The germline CDR1 and CDR2 sequences are SGHRS and YFSETQ. The CDR3 sequence is 14 residues long. Full variable domain (rest looked up from reference TRBV5-1 and TRBJ1-5): KAGVTQTPRYLIKTRGQQVTLSCSPISGHRSVSWYQQTPGQGLQFLFEYFSETQRNKGNFPGRFSGRQFSNSRSEMNVSTLELGDSALYLCASSLAPDSQPQHFGDGTRLSIL.

This clonotype was observed at least ten times. The chain uses TRBV29-1 and TRBJ1-5; D might be TRBD1 (6 bases). This CDR3 spans 13 amino acids. From germline, CDR1 is SQVTM and CDR2 ANQGSEA. V was cut by 4 bases and J by 2 bases, with 9 bases left in between. CDR3 bases: TGCAGCGTTGGGGGGCAGGGCAATCAGCCCCAGCATTTT. Its protein is CSVGGQGNQPQHF.